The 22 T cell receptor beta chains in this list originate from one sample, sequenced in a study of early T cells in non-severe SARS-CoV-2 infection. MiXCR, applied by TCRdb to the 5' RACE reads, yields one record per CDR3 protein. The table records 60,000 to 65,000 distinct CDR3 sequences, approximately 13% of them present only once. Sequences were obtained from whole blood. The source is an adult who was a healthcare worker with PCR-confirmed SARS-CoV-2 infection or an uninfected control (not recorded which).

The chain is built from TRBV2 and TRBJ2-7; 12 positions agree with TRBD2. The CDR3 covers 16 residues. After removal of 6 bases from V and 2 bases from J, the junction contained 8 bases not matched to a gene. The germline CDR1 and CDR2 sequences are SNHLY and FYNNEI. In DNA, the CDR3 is TGTGCCAGCAGGGCTACTACTAGCGGGGGGCCCTACGAGCAGTACTTC. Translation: CASRATTSGGPYEQYF.

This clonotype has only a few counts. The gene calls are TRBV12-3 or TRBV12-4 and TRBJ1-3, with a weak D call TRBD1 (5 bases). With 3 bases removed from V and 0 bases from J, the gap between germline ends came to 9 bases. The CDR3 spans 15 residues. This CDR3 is CASSLQGGSGNTIYF. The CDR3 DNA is TGTGCCAGCAGTTTGCAGGGTGGCTCTGGAAACACCATATATTTT.

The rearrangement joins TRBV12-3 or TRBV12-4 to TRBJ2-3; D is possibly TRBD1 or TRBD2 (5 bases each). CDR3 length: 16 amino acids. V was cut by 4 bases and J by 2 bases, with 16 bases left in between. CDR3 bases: TGTGCCAGCAGTTACCCGGGACCCAACCCCACAGATACGCAGTATTTT. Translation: CASSYPGPNPTDTQYF.

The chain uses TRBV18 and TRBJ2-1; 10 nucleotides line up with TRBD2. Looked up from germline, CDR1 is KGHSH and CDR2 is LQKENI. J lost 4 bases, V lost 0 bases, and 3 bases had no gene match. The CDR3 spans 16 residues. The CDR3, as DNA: TGTGCCAGCTCACCACCGAAACTAGCGGGATACAATGAGCAGTTCTTC. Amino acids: CASSPPKLAGYNEQFF.

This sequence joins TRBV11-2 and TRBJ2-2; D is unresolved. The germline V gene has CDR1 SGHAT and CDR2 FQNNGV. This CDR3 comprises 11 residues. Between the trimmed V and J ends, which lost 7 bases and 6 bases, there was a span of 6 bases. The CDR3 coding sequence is TGTGCCAGCAAGGTGGCCGGGGAGCTGTTTTTT. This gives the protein CASKVAGELFF.

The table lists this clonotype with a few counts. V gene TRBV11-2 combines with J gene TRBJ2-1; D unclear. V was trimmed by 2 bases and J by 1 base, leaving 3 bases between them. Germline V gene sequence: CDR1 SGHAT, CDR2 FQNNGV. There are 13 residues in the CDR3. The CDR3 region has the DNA TGTGCCAGCAGCTTAACGTCCTACAATGAGCAGTTCTTC. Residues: CASSLTSYNEQFF.

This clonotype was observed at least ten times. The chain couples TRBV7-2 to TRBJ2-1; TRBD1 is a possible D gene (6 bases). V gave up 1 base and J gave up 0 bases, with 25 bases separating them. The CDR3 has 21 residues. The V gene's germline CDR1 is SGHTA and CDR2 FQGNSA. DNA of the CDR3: TGTGCCAGCAGCTTAGGCGCTTCAGGGACATTTCCGCCGAGCTCCTACAATGAGCAGTTCTTC. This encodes CASSLGASGTFPPSSYNEQFF.

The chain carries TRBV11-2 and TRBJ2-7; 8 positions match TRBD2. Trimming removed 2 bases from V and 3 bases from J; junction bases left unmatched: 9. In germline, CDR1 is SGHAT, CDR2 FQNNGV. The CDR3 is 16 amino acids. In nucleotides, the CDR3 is TGTGCCAGCAGCTTAAAGCGGGAGACTTTTTTCTACGAGCAGTACTTC. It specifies CASSLKRETFFYEQYF.

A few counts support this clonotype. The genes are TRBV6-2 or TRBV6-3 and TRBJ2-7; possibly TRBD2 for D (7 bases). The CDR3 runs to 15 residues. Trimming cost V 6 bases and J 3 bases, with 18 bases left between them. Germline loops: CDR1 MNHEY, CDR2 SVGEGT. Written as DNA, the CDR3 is TGTGCCAGCAGGTCCCCAAGGGGGGGGATCTACGAGCAGTACTTC. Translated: CASRSPRGGIYEQYF.

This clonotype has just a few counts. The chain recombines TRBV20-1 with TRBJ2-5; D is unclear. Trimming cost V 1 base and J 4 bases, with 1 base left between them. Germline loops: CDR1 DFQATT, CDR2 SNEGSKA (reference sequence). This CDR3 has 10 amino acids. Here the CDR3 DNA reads TGCAGTGCTAGAGGAGAGACCCAGTACTTC. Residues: CSARGETQYF.

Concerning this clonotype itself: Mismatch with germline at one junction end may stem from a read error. CDR3: CAISRGQGGLNEQFF. CDR3 DNA: TGTGCCATCAGCCGGGGACAGGGTGGACTCAATGAGCAGTTCTTC. J is TRBJ2-1 and V is TRBV7-8; 9 bases align to TRBD1. CDR1 SGHVS and CDR2 FQNEAQ come from the germline V gene. CDR3 size: 15 residues.

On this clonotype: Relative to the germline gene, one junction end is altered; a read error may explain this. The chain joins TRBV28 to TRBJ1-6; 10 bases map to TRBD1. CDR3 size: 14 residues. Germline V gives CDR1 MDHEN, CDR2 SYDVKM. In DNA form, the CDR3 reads TGTGCCAGCAGTGGGACAGGGGCCATCTCACCCCCCCACTTT. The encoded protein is CASSGTGAISPPHF.

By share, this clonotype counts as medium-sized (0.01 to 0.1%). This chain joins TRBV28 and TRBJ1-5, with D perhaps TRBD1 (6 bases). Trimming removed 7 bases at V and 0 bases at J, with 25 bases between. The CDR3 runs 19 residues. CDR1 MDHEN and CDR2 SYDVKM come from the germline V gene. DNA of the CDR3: TGTGCCAGCACCATAAGAGATCTCACAGGGTTTGATAGCAATCAGCCCCAGCATTTT. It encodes CASTIRDLTGFDSNQPQHF.

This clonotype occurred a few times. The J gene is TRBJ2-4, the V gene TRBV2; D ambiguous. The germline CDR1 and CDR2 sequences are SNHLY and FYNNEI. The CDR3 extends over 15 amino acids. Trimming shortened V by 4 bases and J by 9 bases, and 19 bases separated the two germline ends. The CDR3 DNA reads TGTGCCAGCAGTGTTGAATCCCCAGTGGGAAGCATTCAGTACTTC. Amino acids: CASSVESPVGSIQYF.

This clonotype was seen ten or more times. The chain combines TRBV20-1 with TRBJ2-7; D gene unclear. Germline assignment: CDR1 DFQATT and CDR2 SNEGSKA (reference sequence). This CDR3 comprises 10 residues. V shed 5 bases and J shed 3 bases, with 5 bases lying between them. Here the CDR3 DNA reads TGCAGTGCTGGCAACTACGAGCAGTACTTC. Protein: CSAGNYEQYF.

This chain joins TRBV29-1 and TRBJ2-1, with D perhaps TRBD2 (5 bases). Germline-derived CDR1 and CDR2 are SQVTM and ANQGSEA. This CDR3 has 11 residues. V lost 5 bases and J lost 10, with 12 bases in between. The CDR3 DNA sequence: TGCAGCGTTCCCTGGGGAGTGGAGCAGTTCTTC. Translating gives CSVPWGVEQFF.

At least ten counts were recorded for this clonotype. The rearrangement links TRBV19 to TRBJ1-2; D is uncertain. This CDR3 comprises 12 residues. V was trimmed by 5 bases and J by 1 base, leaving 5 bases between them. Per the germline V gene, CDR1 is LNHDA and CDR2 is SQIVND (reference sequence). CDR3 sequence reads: CASSYSNYGYTF. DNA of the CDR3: TGTGCCAGTAGTTACAGTAACTATGGCTACACCTTC.

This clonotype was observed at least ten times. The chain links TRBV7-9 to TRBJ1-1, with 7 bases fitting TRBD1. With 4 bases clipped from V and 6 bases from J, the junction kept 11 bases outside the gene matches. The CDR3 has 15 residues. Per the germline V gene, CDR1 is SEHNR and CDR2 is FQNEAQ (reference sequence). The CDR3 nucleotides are TGTGCCAGCAGCTGGGGCCCGGACAGGAGGGCTGAAGCTTTCTTT. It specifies CASSWGPDRRAEAFF. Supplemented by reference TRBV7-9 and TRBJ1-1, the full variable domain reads DTGVSQNPRHKITKRGQNVTFRCDPISEHNRLYWYRQTLGQGPEFLTYFQNEAQLEKSRLLSDRFSAERPKGSFSTLEIQRTEQGDSAMYLCASSWGPDRRAEAFFGQGTRLTVV.

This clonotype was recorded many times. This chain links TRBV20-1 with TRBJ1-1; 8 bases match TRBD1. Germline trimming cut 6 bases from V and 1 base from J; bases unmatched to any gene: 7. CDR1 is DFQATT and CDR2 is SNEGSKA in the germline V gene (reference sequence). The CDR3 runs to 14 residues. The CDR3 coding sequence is TGCAGTGCCACCGGACAGGGCCAGAACACTGAAGCTTTCTTT. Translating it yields CSATGQGQNTEAFF.

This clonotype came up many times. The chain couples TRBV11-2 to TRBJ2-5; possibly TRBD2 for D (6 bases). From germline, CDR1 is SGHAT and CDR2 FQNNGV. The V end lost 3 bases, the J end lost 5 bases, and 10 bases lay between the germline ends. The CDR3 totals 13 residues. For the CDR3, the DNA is TGTGCCAGCAGCTTGGACCGGGGGGAGACCCAGTACTTC. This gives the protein CASSLDRGETQYF. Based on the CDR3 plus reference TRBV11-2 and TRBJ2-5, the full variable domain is EAGVAQSPRYKIIEKRQSVAFWCNPISGHATLYWYQQILGQGPKLLIQFQNNGVVDDSQLPKDRFSAERLKGVDSTLKIQPAKLEDSAVYLCASSLDRGETQYFGPGTRLLVL.

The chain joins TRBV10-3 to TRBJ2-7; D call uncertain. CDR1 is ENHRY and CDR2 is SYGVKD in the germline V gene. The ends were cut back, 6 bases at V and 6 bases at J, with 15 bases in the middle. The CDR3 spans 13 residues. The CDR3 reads CAISEPPGFEQYF. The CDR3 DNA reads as TGTGCCATCAGCGAGCCCCCGGGCTTCGAGCAGTACTTC.

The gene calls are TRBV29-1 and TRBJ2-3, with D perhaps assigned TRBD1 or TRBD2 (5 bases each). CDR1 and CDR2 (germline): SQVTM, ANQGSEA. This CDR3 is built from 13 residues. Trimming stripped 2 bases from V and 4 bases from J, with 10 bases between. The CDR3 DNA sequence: TGCAGCGTTGAATTTCAGGGAGCAGATACGCAGTATTTT. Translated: CSVEFQGADTQYF.